This T cell receptor beta chain emerged from a study of cytomegalovirus exposure and HLA in healthy donors. This CDR3 is built from 14 residues. The germline V and J ends were trimmed by 0 bases and 6 bases, with 11 bases remaining between them. Germline V CDR1 and CDR2: MNHEY, SVGAGI. A multiplex PCR was run with 60 Vbeta primers and 13 Jbeta primers. Authors' analysis steps: Around 83 million unique TCR beta chains, roughly 12 million shared, were counted in a later analysis. Here immunoSEQ multiplex PCR was the method, and the copy in TCRdb shows in-frame clones only, minus some. V and J calls and clone size are those listed in that table; D and trimming were worked out from the DNA. The table shows about 220,000 clones, with over 60% occurring only once.

V usage is TRBV6-5 and J usage is TRBJ1-1; D may be TRBD1 (5 bases). This TCR was sampled from a male donor in good health and CMV-seronegative. Input material: PBMCs. CDR3 nucleotides: TGTGCCAGCAGTTACTCCGGACATAACTCTGAAGCTTTCTTT. Translated, it gives CASSYSGHNSEAFF.